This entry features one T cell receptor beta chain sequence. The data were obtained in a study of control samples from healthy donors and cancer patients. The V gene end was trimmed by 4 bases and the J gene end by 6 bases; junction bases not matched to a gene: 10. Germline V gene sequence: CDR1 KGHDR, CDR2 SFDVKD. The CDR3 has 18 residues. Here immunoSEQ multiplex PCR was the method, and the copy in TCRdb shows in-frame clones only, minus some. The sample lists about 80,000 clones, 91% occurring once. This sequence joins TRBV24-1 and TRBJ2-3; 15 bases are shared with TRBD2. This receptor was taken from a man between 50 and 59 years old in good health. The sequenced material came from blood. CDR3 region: CATSDSGLAGGNADTQYF. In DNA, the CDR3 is TGTGCCACCAGTGACTCGGGACTAGCGGGGGGAAATGCGGATACGCAGTATTTT.